Listed here is a single T cell receptor (beta chain). Its antigen target is currently unknown. Base qualities are missing; no much larger clone stands one base away. The CDR3 has 16 amino acids, counting the end cysteine and phenylalanine. CDR3 DNA only is kept here, 48 bases in frame from base 1. CDR1 and CDR2 (GTSNPN, SVGIG) derive from the germline V gene (reference sequence). V lost 5 bases and J lost 4 bases; the stretch between them is 21 bases long. The data are from a study of OX40 agonist ivuxolimab in advanced cancers. For the wider study: The costimulatory receptor OX40 (CD134) was targeted by ivuxolimab, a fully human IgG2 agonistic monoclonal antibody. Intravenous ivuxolimab was administered to patients every 2 weeks at six dose levels: 0.01, 0.1, 0.3, 1.5, 3 and 10 mg/kg. Of the roughly 51 patients in dose escalation, 19 had hepatocellular carcinoma, about 15 had melanoma, 9 had renal cell carcinoma and 9 had head and neck cancer. In the dose-escalation cohort, nearly 85% of patients were male, and the mean age was roughly 60 years with a range of roughly 20 to 80. Patients were allowed to have had prior anti-PD-1, anti-PD-L1 or anti-CTLA-4 therapy, and 40% of the dose-escalation patients had been treated with checkpoint inhibitors. Partial responses occurred in three dose-escalation patients, of whom one had hepatocellular carcinoma and two had cutaneous melanoma. Peripheral TCRbeta sequencing aimed to test whether ivuxolimab altered TCR sequence diversity and caused clonal T-cell expansion. The paper reports the monotherapy dose-escalation portion (N of about 47 patients) of the phase I ivuxolimab trial.

The trial excluded patients who had a history of autoimmune disease or who were on systemic immunosuppression. Peripheral blood for TCR sequencing was drawn from every dose cohort at baseline, at cycle 4 day 1 and at cycle 7 day 1. Samples came from an open-label, multicenter, first-in-human phase I dose-escalation trial of ivuxolimab. Adults with locally advanced or metastatic head and neck squamous cell, hepatocellular, melanoma or renal cell carcinoma were enrolled in the trial. Before TCR sequencing, CD4+ T cells and CD8+ T cells were sorted from peripheral blood as separate populations. Genomic DNA was isolated from the sorted cells so that the TCRbeta CDR3 region could be sequenced. The immunoSEQ Assay was used to sequence the TCRbeta CDR3 regions. TCRdb limited this immuneACCESS table to in-frame rearrangements with V and J called. A share of clones is missing; checked studies link under half to unresolved V genes, and the rest is unexplained. This sample gives about 75,000 clones in total; about 85% of them show up just once. The leading ten clones occupy about 8% of the sample.

What the research found in general, with its limitations: Partial responders in the 0.1-3.0 mg/kg groups had among the lowest normalized peripheral clonal expansion, especially among CD8+ T cells. Antigen specificity was not determined for the clonally expanded peripheral T cells. Low levels of normalized T-cell clonal expansion were also seen in some patients who did not respond. After ivuxolimab, expanded clones were on average more numerous among CD8+ T cells than among CD4+ T cells. At doses of 0.1 to 3.0 mg/kg, clonal expansion of both CD4+ and CD8+ blood T cells was observed from baseline to week 6.

The source of this sequence is an adult with an advanced solid tumor such as melanoma, head and neck, liver or kidney cancer. The rearranged chain carries TRBV30 and TRBJ1-3; D gene: possibly TRBD1, on 5 matching bases. The specimen was CD4+ or CD8+ T cells sorted from blood, collected in a trial of the OX40 agonist ivuxolimab. The CDR3 protein is CAWGNKGHLGGNTIYF. The nucleotide sequence reads as follows: TGTGCCTGGGGTAATAAAGGACACCTGGGGGGAAACACCATATATTTT.